The sequence of this TCR beta chain was determined in a study of blood T cell repertoires in COVID-19 (dated by TCRdb to about 2020). General notes on the study: Collaborator samples came from the United States, Italy and Spain and covered acute and convalescent phases of COVID-19. The material from the prospective study consisted of cDNA or gDNA derived from T cells, B-cell-depleted T cells, or PBMCs. Subjects who had been exposed to COVID-19, were actively infected with it, or had recovered from it provided the deeply sampled blood TCRbeta repertoires that made up the dataset. The repertoires were released in a freely available public database meant as a resource for research on the immune response to SARS-CoV-2. The samples were drawn from the first 160 participants of the ongoing ImmuneRACE study and from 1,254 subjects provided by 6 global collaborators. Nearly every sample came with metadata listing a de-identified subject ID, COVID-19 status, age in years and sex. Where available, HLA class I and class II types were obtained from metadata supplied by the sample provider rather than from assay-based typing.

As for this clone: Its antigen specificity is not known. No qualities accompany the bases; no much larger clone lies one base away.

Study-wide findings and limitations: The amount of clinical and demographic metadata varied by source and participant and was provided uncurated.

The immunoSEQ Assay, a bias-controlled multiplex PCR, was used to amplify TCRbeta CDR3 regions from genomic DNA. In the authors' own workflow: The number of nucleated cells in each sample was estimated from the amplification of reference gene primers within the assay. To quantify the absolute abundance of each unique TCRbeta CDR3 rearrangement, sequence reads were collapsed and filtered. For each sample, productive Simpson clonality was calculated as the square root of Simpson's diversity index over productive rearrangements. What TCRdb holds here is the immuneACCESS table cut down to in-frame rearrangements. Part of the clones is not present; checked against another copy, under half of the missing clones reflect an unresolved V gene, and the others are unexplained. From that table come the V and J calls and clone size; the DNA was used to work out D and trimming. The table for this sample lists about 210,000 clones; 87% of them were counted only once. About 9.4% of the sample rests with the top ten.

Participants in the prospective study were aged 18 to 89 years, lived in under 30 United States geographic areas, and enrolled through a virtual design. In the prospective study, cohorts were assigned on the basis of participant-reported clinical history obtained from a screening survey and a study questionnaire. Mobile phlebotomists in the prospective study collected whole blood, serum and a nasopharyngeal or oropharyngeal swab from every participant. Additional blood draws and questionnaires over an approximately two-month period could optionally be provided by prospective study participants. Blood samples from the prospective study were shipped frozen or at room temperature prior to DNA extraction. The germline V and J ends show losses of 2 bases and 8 bases respectively, and no gene match explains 4 bases of the junction. Counted from cysteine to phenylalanine, this CDR3 has 12 amino acids. CDR3 DNA only is kept here, 36 bases in frame from base 1. The CDR1 and CDR2 encoded by the germline V gene (reference sequence) are GTSNPN and SVGIG.

The sample taken for sequencing was PBMCs or T cells enriched from blood (not recorded which). The sequence links TRBV30 to TRBJ1-2; 8 junctional bases match TRBD1. The source of this sequence is a man between 18 and 29 years old with acute COVID-19. The CDR3 amino acid sequence is: CAWSPGGSGYTF. The DNA is as follows: TGTGCCTGGAGTCCAGGGGGCTCCGGCTACACCTTC.